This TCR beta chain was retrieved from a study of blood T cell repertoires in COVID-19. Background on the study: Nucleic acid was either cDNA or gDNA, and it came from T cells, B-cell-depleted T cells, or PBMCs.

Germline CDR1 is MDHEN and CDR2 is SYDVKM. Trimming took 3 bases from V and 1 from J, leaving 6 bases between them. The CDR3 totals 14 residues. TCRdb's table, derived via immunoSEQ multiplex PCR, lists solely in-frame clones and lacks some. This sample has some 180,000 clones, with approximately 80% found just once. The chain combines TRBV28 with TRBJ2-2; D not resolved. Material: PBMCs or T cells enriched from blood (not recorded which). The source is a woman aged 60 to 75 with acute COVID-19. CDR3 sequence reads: CASSLRQNTGELFF. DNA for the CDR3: TGTGCCAGCAGTTTGCGGCAGAACACCGGGGAGCTGTTTTTT.